This is a list of T cell receptor beta chains from one sample in a study of cytomegalovirus exposure and HLA in healthy donors. Sequenced by immunoSEQ multiplex PCR; TCRdb stores in-frame clones only, minus some. Of 200,000 to 300,000 clones listed, approximately 78% were seen once; the top ten hold around 0.44%. Sequenced sample: PBMCs. Source of these receptors: a boy between 10 and 17 years old in good health and CMV-seronegative. Both conserved end residues are part of each CDR3.

>TRBV19|TRBJ2-1
CASSGLGRPDNEQFF
>TRBV14|TRBJ1-4
CASSSRQGGNEKLFF
>TRBV9|TRBJ1-2
CASSEADRRYGYTF
>TRBV19|TRBJ2-7
CASSIRPGSSYEQYF
>TRBV7-8|TRBJ2-7
CASSPRNIGGPLHEQYF
>TRBV6-1|TRBJ2-3
CASSAVAGGSGTDTQYF
>TRBV9|TRBJ2-7
CASSVASGPEQYF
>TRBV10-3|TRBJ2-5
CAISAGTGEETQYF
>TRBV29-1|TRBJ2-1
CSVEGSGRGYNEQFF
>TRBV30|TRBJ2-3
CAWSVRLAGITDTQYF
>TRBV11-3|TRBJ2-7
CASSLASSGRAEQYF
>TRBV7-9|NA
CASSGVGGYEQYF
>TRBV20-1|TRBJ1-2
CSADRAYGYTF
>TRBV30|TRBJ1-4
CAWSVLPSWKLFF
>TRBV5-6|TRBJ1-2
CASSSFGTGTYTF
>TRBV5-6|TRBJ1-1
CASSLFGSGYTEAFF
>TRBV7-9|TRBJ2-7
CASRWGGPTSEQYF
>TRBV11-3|TRBJ2-3
CASSLGFPTGATDTQYF
>TRBV11-3|TRBJ1-1
CASSFEQGRAFF